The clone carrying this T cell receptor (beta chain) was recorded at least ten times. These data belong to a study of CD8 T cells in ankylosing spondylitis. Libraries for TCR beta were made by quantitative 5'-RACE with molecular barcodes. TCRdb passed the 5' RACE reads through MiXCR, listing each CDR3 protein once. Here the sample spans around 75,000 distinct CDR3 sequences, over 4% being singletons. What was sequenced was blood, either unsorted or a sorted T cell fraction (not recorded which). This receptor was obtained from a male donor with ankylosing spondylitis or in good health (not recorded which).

The CDR3 DNA sequence: TGTGCCAGCAGTCCCAGCGCTTCACGGAAATGGGACAATGAGCAGTTCTTC. Translation: CASSPSASRKWDNEQFF. The chain joins TRBV13 to TRBJ2-1; D is ambiguous. The V end was cut by 6 bases, the J end by 5 bases, with 23 bases between. Germline CDR1 and CDR2: PRHDT and FYEKMQ (reference sequence). The CDR3 is 17 residues long.